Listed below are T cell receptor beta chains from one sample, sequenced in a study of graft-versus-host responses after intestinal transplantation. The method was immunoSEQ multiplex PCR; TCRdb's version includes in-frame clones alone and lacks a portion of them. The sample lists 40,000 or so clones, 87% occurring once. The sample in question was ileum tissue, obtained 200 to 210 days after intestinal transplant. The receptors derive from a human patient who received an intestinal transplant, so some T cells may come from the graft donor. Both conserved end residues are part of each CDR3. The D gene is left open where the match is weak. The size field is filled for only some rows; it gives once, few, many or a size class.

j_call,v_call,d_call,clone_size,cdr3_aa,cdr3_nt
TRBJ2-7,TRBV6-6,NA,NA,CASSYAGEQYF,TGTGCCAGCAGTTACGCGGGAGAGCAGTACTTC
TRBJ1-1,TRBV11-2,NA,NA,CASSLRGRNTEAFF,TGTGCCAGCAGCTTACGGGGCAGGAACACTGAAGCTTTCTTT
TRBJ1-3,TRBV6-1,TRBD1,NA,CASTRDRANTIYF,TGTGCCAGCACCCGAGACAGGGCGAACACCATATATTTT
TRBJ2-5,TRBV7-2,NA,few,CASSLVGPPETQYF,TGTGCCAGCAGCTTAGTTGGACCCCCAGAGACCCAGTACTTC
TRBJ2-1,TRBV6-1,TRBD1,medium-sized,CASTSGTGDLVEQFF,TGTGCCAGCACCTCCGGGACAGGGGATTTAGTTGAGCAGTTCTTC
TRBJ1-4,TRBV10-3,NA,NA,CAISDRWTESNEKLFF,TGTGCCATCAGTGACCGATGGACAGAGAGTAATGAAAAACTGTTTTTT
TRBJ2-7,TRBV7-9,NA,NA,CASSLDRLTQQYF,TGTGCCAGCAGCTTAGACCGCCTGACCCAGCAGTACTTC
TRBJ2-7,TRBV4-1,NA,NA,CASSPPSAVEQYF,TGCGCCAGCAGCCCCCCCTCGGCAGTCGAGCAGTACTTC
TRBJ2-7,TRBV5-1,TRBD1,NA,CASMRTGGYEQYF,TGCGCCAGCATGCGGACAGGGGGGTACGAGCAGTACTTC
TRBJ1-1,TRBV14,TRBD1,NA,CASSRRTGGFNTEAFF,TGTGCCAGCAGCCGTAGGACAGGGGGCTTTAACACTGAAGCTTTCTTT
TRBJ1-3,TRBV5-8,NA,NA,CASRRRGSGNTIYF,TGTGCCAGCAGGAGACGGGGATCAGGAAACACCATATATTTT
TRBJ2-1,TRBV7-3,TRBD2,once,CASSPGLAGGYEQFF,TGTGCCAGCAGCCCGGGACTAGCGGGAGGATATGAGCAGTTCTTC
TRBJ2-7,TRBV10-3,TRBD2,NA,CAISPGTSGSSYEQYF,TGTGCCATCAGCCCTGGGACTAGCGGGAGCTCCTACGAGCAGTACTTC
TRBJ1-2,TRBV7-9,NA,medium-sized,CASSLGGYGYTF,TGTGCCAGCAGCTTAGGGGGTTATGGCTACACCTTC
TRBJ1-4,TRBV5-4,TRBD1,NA,CASSLGQGTNEKLFF,TGTGCCAGCAGCTTGGGACAGGGAACTAATGAAAAACTGTTTTTT
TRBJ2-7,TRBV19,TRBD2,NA,CASRPEPTGGSYEQYF,TGTGCCAGTCGCCCAGAACCGACGGGGGGCTCCTACGAGCAGTACTTC
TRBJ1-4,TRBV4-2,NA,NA,CASSQEGAQTNEKLFF,TGTGCCAGCAGCCAAGAGGGGGCGCAAACTAATGAAAAACTGTTTTTT
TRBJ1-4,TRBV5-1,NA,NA,CASSLGGEKLFF,TGCGCCAGCAGCTTGGGAGGGGAAAAACTGTTTTTT
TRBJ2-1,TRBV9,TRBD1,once,CASSPQPGQGSYNEQFF,TGTGCCAGCAGCCCCCAGCCGGGACAGGGGTCCTACAATGAGCAGTTCTTC
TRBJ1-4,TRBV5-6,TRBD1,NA,CASSPPPTGPYEKLFF,TGTGCCAGCAGCCCGCCGCCGACAGGGCCCTATGAAAAACTGTTTTTT
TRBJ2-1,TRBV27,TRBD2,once,CASTPWASGGAEQFF,TGTGCCAGCACCCCTTGGGCTAGCGGGGGGGCTGAGCAGTTCTTC
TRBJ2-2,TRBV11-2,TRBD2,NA,CASSFRLPAGGVGGELFF,TGTGCCAGCAGCTTCCGACTACCAGCGGGAGGTGTGGGCGGGGAGCTGTTTTTT
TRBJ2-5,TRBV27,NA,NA,CASTPIGSMETQYF,TGTGCCAGCACCCCCATAGGTAGTATGGAGACCCAGTACTTC
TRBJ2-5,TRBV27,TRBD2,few,CASSFSGGQKTQYF,TGTGCCAGCAGTTTTAGCGGGGGCCAGAAGACCCAGTACTTC
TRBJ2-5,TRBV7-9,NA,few,CASSLDPDALEETQYF,TGTGCCAGCAGCTTAGATCCGGACGCGTTAGAAGAGACCCAGTACTTC
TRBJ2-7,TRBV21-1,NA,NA,CASSKHDHSYEQYF,TGTGCCAGCAGCAAACATGACCACTCCTACGAGCAGTACTTC
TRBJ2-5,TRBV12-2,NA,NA,CAKGQANQETQYF,TGTGCAAAGGGGCAGGCCAACCAAGAGACCCAGTACTTC
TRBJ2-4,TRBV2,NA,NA,CASSWGLAKNIQYF,TGTGCCAGCAGTTGGGGACTAGCCAAAAACATTCAGTACTTC
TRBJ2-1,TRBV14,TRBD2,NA,CASSQELAGGDEQFF,TGTGCCAGCAGCCAAGAACTAGCGGGAGGGGATGAGCAGTTCTTC
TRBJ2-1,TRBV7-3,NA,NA,CASSLLTDLGNEQFF,TGTGCCAGCAGTTTGCTTACCGACCTAGGTAATGAGCAGTTCTTC
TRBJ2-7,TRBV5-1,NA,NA,CASSLVVGYEQYF,TGCGCCAGCAGCTTGGTCGTGGGGTACGAGCAGTACTTC
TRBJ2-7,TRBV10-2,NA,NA,CASRATWAYEQYF,TGCGCCAGCAGGGCTACATGGGCCTACGAGCAGTACTTC
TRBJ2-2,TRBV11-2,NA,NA,CASSLVGELFF,TGTGCCAGCAGCTTAGTCGGGGAGCTGTTTTTT
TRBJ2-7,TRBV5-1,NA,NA,CASSLGTPTYEQYF,TGCGCCAGCAGCTTGGGGACTCCCACCTACGAGCAGTACTTC